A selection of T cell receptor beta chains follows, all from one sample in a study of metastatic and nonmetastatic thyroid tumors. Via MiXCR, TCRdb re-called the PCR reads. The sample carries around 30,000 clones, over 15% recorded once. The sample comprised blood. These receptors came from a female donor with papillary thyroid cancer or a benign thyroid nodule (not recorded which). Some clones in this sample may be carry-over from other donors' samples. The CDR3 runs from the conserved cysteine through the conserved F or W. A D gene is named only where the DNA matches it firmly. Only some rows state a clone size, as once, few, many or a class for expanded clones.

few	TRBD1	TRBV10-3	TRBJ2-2	TGTGCCATCATAGCCGGGACAGGGGAGGCCGGGGAGCTGTTTTTC	CAIIAGTGEAGELFF
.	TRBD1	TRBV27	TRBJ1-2	TGTGCCAGCAGCAGGACAGGGGGCATAGAGGGCTACACCTTC	CASSRTGGIEGYTF
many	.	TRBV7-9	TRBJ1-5	TGTGCCAGCAGCTTTTCTTTTGGGGATCAGCCCCAGCATTTT	CASSFSFGDQPQHF
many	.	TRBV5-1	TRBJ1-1	TGCGCCAGCAGCTCCCGGGGAGCGCCTAACACTGAAGCTTTCTTT	CASSSRGAPNTEAFF
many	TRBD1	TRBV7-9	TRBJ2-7	TGTGCCAGCAGCTTTCGGGGTAGGGGGCGCAGGGACGAGCAGTACTTC	CASSFRGRGRRDEQYF
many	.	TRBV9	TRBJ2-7	TGTGCCAGCAGCGTAGCAGGGGGGCCCTCCTACGAGCAGTACTTC	CASSVAGGPSYEQYF
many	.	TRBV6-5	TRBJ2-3	TGTGCCAGCAGTTACGATGGAGGGTCTAGCACAGATACGCAGTATTTT	CASSYDGGSSTDTQYF
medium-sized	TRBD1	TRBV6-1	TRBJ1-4	TGTGCCAGCAGTCGGGACAGATCGAGTGAAAAACTGTTTTTT	CASSRDRSSEKLFF
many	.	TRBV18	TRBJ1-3	TGTGCCAGCTCACCACCGAACCGGGGAAACACCATATATTTT	CASSPPNRGNTIYF
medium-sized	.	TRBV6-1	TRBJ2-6	TGTGCCAGCAGTGAAGAGGGGGGCTCTGGGGCCAACGTCCTGACTTTC	CASSEEGGSGANVLTF
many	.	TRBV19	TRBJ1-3	TGTGCCAGTAGGGAAACGAACTCTGGAAACACCATATATTTT	CASRETNSGNTIYF
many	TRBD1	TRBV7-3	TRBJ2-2	TGTGCCAGCAGCACTACAGGGGGCCGGGACACCGGGGAGCTGTTTTTT	CASSTTGGRDTGELFF
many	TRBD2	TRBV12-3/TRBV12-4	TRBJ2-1	TGTGCCAGCACCCCGGGACTAGCAGAAACCCATGAGCAGTTCTTC	CASTPGLAETHEQFF
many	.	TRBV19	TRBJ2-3	TGTGCCTTGGGGGGGCGGCAGGGACACACAGATACGCAGTATTTT	CALGGRQGHTDTQYF
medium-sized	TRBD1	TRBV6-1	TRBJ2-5	TGTGCCAGCAGTTTCCAGGTTGGGGACAGAGAAGAGACCCAGTACTTC	CASSFQVGDREETQYF
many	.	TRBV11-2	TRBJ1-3	TGTGCCAGCAGCCGACTCGTAGAAGTCTCTGGAAACACCATATATTTT	CASSRLVEVSGNTIYF